These 13 T cell receptor beta chains share one sample of origin, sequenced in a study of beta chain features in type 1 diabetes. General study points: A moderate, significant TCRB CDR3 shortening appeared in type 1 diabetes across four CD4+ subsets.

The authors reverse transcribed all of the isolated RNA, so sequencing captured expressed TCRB transcripts. The table came from immunoSEQ multiplex PCR; TCRdb's copy has only in-frame clones and leaves some out. The sample has 330,000 or so clones, 10% to 15% seen once; the top ten hold 0.0085% to 0.012%. No antigens are known for them. Sequencing was performed on naive CD4+ T cells from blood. The receptor set was obtained from a woman aged 18-30 years with type 1 diabetes.

In this sample, this clone turned up a few times. This CDR3 is CASGLAKNIQYF. CDR3 bases: TGTGCCAGCGGACTAGCCAAAAACATTCAGTACTTC. This sequence joins TRBV2 and TRBJ2-4, with a weak D call TRBD2 (5 bases). V was clipped by 8 bases and J by 0 bases, with 5 bases between them. The germline V gene encodes CDR1 SNHLY and CDR2 FYNNEI. The CDR3 covers 12 residues.

This clone was seen only once. This chain links TRBV12-5 with TRBJ2-4, with TRBD1 identical over 10 bases. The ends lost 5 bases at V and 0 bases at J; junction bases unmatched: 13. Germline CDR1 reads LGHNT; CDR2 reads FRNRAP. CDR3 length: 19 amino acids. CDR3 coding DNA: TGTGCTAGTGGTGACCCCAGACAGGGGGCCTTAAGAGCCAAAAACATTCAGTACTTC. Amino acid sequence: CASGDPRQGALRAKNIQYF. The variable domain in full, completed from reference TRBV12-5 and TRBJ2-4, reads DARVTQTPRHKVTEMGQEVTMRCQPILGHNTVFWYRQTMMQGLELLAYFRNRAPLDDSGMPKDRFSAEMPDATLATLKIQPSEPRDSAVYFCASGDPRQGALRAKNIQYFGAGTRLSVL.

The rearrangement uses TRBV7-2 and TRBJ1-2; TRBD1 agrees at 7 bases. The CDR3 loop spans 13 amino acids. The J segment lost 6 bases and the V segment lost 5 bases, leaving 6 bases of the junction unmatched. Germline CDR1 SGHTA, CDR2 FQGNSA. CDR3 sequence (DNA): TGTGCCAGCAGCCTATCGACAGGGAATGGCTACACCTTC. Its protein is CASSLSTGNGYTF.

V and J are TRBV11-2 and TRBJ2-3; 11 bases align to TRBD2. CDR3 length equals 16 residues. V was pared by 5 bases and J by 6 bases, with 10 bases of the junction left unmatched. Germline V gene sequence: CDR1 SGHAT, CDR2 FQNNGV. The CDR3 is CASSRVAGGPSDTQYF. In DNA, the CDR3 is TGTGCCAGCAGCCGGGTAGCGGGAGGGCCCTCTGATACGCAGTATTTT.

This chain uses TRBV15 with TRBJ1-6, with D unresolved. The CDR3 extends over 18 amino acids. V gave up 4 bases and J gave up 8 bases, with 24 bases separating them. Germline V lookup: CDR1 LNHNV, CDR2 YYDKDF (reference sequence). DNA of the CDR3: TGTGCCACCAGCAAATCCTTCTGGGCGGGGTCCTTACATTCACCCCTCCACTTT. Translation: CATSKSFWAGSLHSPLHF.

This clone has a handful of counts. The chain employs TRBV6-5 and TRBJ2-7; 8 bases are a match to TRBD2. The CDR3 is made up of 15 amino acids. In germline, CDR1 is MNHEY, CDR2 SVGAGI. V lost 0 bases and J lost 2; bases outside the gene matches: 3. CDR3 nucleotide sequence: TGTGCCAGCAGTTACTCCGGGGGGGCTCCCTACGAGCAGTACTTC. Its protein is CASSYSGGAPYEQYF.

This clone has just a few counts. The rearrangement uses TRBV5-1 and TRBJ2-5, with D unclear. Germline loops: CDR1 SGHRS, CDR2 YFSETQ. The CDR3 sequence is 13 residues long. The V end lost 4 bases, the J end lost 4 bases, and 11 bases lay between the germline ends. The CDR3 loop is CASSGSSGETQYF. CDR3 in DNA: TGCGCCAGCAGCGGTTCGTCGGGAGAGACCCAGTACTTC.

This clone was counted between two and nine times. The chain employs TRBV28 and TRBJ1-2; maybe TRBD1 (6 bases). Trimming removed 2 bases at V and 5 bases at J, with 12 bases between. The CDR3 runs 14 residues. CDR1 is MDHEN, CDR2 SYDVKM, per germline. The CDR3 DNA follows: TGTGCCAGCAGTTTAAACCAGGGGCCGTATGGCTACACCTTC. Encoded protein: CASSLNQGPYGYTF.

This clone appeared a few times. The V and J genes are TRBV11-2 and TRBJ2-7; 8 positions agree with TRBD1. V gave up 6 bases and J gave up 5 bases; unmatched junction bases: 6. Per germline, CDR1 SGHAT and CDR2 FQNNGV. The CDR3 is made up of 13 amino acids. CDR3 amino acids: CASRRTGSHEQYF. The DNA of the CDR3 is TGTGCCAGCAGACGGACAGGGAGCCACGAGCAGTACTTC.

This clone was counted between two and nine times. The V call is TRBV19, the J call TRBJ2-7; a possible D gene is TRBD2 (5 bases). The ends were cut back, 4 bases at V and 8 bases at J, with 18 bases in the middle. Per germline, CDR1 LNHDA and CDR2 SQIVND (reference sequence). CDR3 length equals 14 residues. CDR3 region: CASSTPGGGGKQYF. The DNA of the CDR3 is TGTGCCAGTAGTACGCCCGGAGGCGGTGGCAAGCAGTACTTC. Full variable domain (remainder filled in from reference TRBV19 and TRBJ2-7): DGGITQSPKYLFRKEGQNVTLSCEQNLNHDAMYWYRQDPGQGLRLIYYSQIVNDFQKGDIAEGYSVSREKKESFPLTVTSAQKNPTAFYLCASSTPGGGGKQYFGPGTRLTVT.

This clone was detected a few times. CDR3 DNA: TGTGCCAGCAGCTTAACGGGGACAGGCGAGCAGTACTTC. Encoded protein: CASSLTGTGEQYF. The chain recombines TRBV7-3 with TRBJ2-7; 8 bases agree with TRBD1. Trimming removed 0 bases from V and 6 bases from J; junction bases left unmatched: 1. This CDR3 has 13 amino acids. CDR1 and CDR2 from the germline V gene are SGHTA and FQGTGA. The variable domain in full, with the rest retrieved from reference TRBV7-3 and TRBJ2-7, is GAGVSQTPSNKVTEKGKYVELRCDPISGHTALYWYRQSLGQGPEFLIYFQGTGAADDSGLPNDRFFAVRPEGSVSTLKIQRTERGDSAVYLCASSLTGTGEQYFGPGTRLTVT.

This clone was picked up a small number of times. This chain uses TRBV7-9 with TRBJ2-2; D gene uncertain. With 5 bases removed from V and 6 bases from J, the gap between germline ends came to 10 bases. Germline loops: CDR1 SEHNR, CDR2 FQNEAQ (reference sequence). This CDR3 region has 13 residues. The CDR3 here is CASSKNTAGELFF. CDR3 coding DNA: TGTGCCAGCAGCAAGAACACCGCCGGGGAGCTGTTTTTT.

This clone was detected only a few times. The chain carries TRBV30 and TRBJ1-2; no firm D call. The CDR3 has 15 residues. V was clipped by 0 bases and J by 8 bases, with 19 bases between them. Germline lookup yields CDR1 GTSNPN and CDR2 SVGIG (reference sequence). CDR3 amino acids: CAWSVGLLAYTGYTF. The CDR3 coding sequence is TGTGCCTGGAGTGTTGGGCTACTCGCCTATACGGGCTACACCTTC. Together with reference TRBV30 and TRBJ1-2, the CDR3 gives the full variable domain: SQTIHQWPATLVQPVGSPLSLECTVEGTSNPNLYWYRQAAGRGLQLLFYSVGIGQISSEVPQNLSASRPQDRQFILSSKKLLLSDSGFYLCAWSVGLLAYTGYTFGSGTRLTVV.